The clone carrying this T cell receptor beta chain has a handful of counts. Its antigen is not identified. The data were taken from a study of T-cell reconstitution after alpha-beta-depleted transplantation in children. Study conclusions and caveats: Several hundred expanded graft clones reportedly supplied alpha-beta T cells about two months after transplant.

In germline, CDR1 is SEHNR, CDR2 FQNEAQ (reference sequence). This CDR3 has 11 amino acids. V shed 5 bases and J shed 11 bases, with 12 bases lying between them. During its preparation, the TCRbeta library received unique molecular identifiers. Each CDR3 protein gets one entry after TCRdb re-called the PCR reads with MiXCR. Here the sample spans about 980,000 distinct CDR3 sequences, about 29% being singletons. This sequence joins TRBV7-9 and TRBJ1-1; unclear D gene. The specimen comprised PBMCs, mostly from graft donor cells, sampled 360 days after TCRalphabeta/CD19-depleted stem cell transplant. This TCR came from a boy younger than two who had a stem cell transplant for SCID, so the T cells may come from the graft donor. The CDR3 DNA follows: TGTGCCAGCAGCGACCGTCCCGGGGCTTTCTTT. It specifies CASSDRPGAFF. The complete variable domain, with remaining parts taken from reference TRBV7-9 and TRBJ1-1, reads DTGVSQNPRHKITKRGQNVTFRCDPISEHNRLYWYRQTLGQGPEFLTYFQNEAQLEKSRLLSDRFSAERPKGSFSTLEIQRTEQGDSAMYLCASSDRPGAFFGQGTRLTVV.